These 27 T cell receptor beta chains came from one sample sequenced in a study of blood T cell repertoires in COVID-19. Method: immunoSEQ multiplex PCR; TCRdb's copy keeps in-frame clones and lacks some. The sample shows about 240,000 clones, approximately 84% of them seen only once. The sequencing input was PBMCs or T cells enriched from blood (not recorded which). Every receptor here comes from a woman aged 35 to 49 with acute COVID-19.

The rearrangement joins TRBV5-6 to TRBJ2-7, with D unresolved. CDR3 length: 17 amino acids. With 5 bases removed from V and 2 bases from J, the gap between germline ends came to 23 bases. Germline V CDR1 and CDR2: SGHDT, YYEEEE. The DNA for the CDR3 is TGTGCCAGCAGTTCTCCCCTCGGGTCTCTCGGCGCCTACGAGCAGTACTTC. Amino acid sequence: CASSSPLGSLGAYEQYF. Full variable domain (missing parts from reference TRBV5-6 and TRBJ2-7): DAGVTQSPTHLIKTRGQQVTLRCSPKSGHDTVSWYQQALGQGPQFIFQYYEEEERQRGNFPDRFSGHQFPNYSSELNVNALLLGDSALYLCASSSPLGSLGAYEQYFGPGTRLTVT.

This chain connects TRBV27 to TRBJ2-7; D may be TRBD1 (6 bases). V was pared by 4 bases and J by 1 base, with 11 bases between. This CDR3 region has 14 residues. CDR1 is MNHEY, CDR2 SMNVEV, per germline (reference sequence). The CDR3 loop reads CASSSSTGSYEQYF. The CDR3 coding sequence is TGTGCCAGCAGTTCATCGACAGGATCCTACGAGCAGTACTTC.

The chain carries TRBV25-1 and TRBJ2-4; D is perhaps TRBD1 (6 bases). The CDR3 runs to 15 residues. CDR1 is MGHDK and CDR2 is SYGVNS in the germline V gene. V dropped 1 base and J dropped 6 bases, with 13 bases sitting between them. CDR3 nucleotides: TGTGCCAGCAGTGAATGGGACACAAAAATAAACATTCAGTACTTC. Translated, it gives CASSEWDTKINIQYF.

This clone was counted only a few times. The chain joins TRBV11-3 to TRBJ2-5; TRBD1 matches at 9 bases. CDR3 size: 17 residues. The ends lost 6 bases at V and 5 bases at J; junction bases unmatched: 16. CDR1 SGHNT and CDR2 YENEEA come from the germline V gene. DNA for the CDR3: TGTGCCAGCAGATCGGGACAGGGTAGTCCCGCGGAGGAGACCCAGTACTTC. Its protein is CASRSGQGSPAEETQYF.

The chain couples TRBV14 to TRBJ1-6; possibly TRBD1 for D (5 bases). Germline CDR1 SGHDN, CDR2 FVKESK. The length of the CDR3 is 14 residues. The germline V and J ends were trimmed by 4 bases and 9 bases, with 13 bases remaining between them. The CDR3 spells CASSLRTGGSPLHF. The CDR3, as DNA: TGTGCCAGCAGCCTCCGAACGGGGGGTTCACCCCTCCACTTT.

The J gene is TRBJ1-4, the V gene TRBV2, with 7 bases matching TRBD1. V shed 5 bases, J shed 5 bases, and the junction held 8 bases outside the gene matches. This CDR3 is 15 amino acids long. The germline CDR1 and CDR2 sequences are SNHLY and FYNNEI. The CDR3 nucleotides are TGTGCCAGCAGTCTCGACAGGGTGGGGAATGAAAAACTGTTTTTT. Encoded protein: CASSLDRVGNEKLFF.

The genes are TRBV15 and TRBJ1-1; D might be TRBD1 (5 bases). CDR1 and CDR2 from the germline V gene are LNHNV and YYDKDF (reference sequence). The CDR3 totals 12 residues. With 5 bases removed from V and 8 bases from J, the gap between germline ends came to 12 bases. This CDR3 reads CATSLGPGEAFF. The CDR3 DNA is TGTGCCACCAGCCTTGGTCCAGGGGAAGCTTTCTTT.

J is TRBJ1-2 and V is TRBV5-4; 9 nucleotides agree with TRBD1. The V and J ends lost 3 bases and 5 bases, in that order; junction bases with no gene match: 11. This CDR3 has 16 amino acids. Germline values: CDR1 SGHNT, CDR2 YYREEE (reference sequence). CDR3 amino acids: CASSSLRTGVSYGYTF. CDR3 coding DNA: TGTGCCAGCAGCTCGCTCAGGACAGGGGTCTCGTATGGCTACACCTTC.

V is TRBV7-6 and J is TRBJ2-2; a possible D gene is TRBD1 (5 bases). Germline CDR1 SGHVS, CDR2 FNYEAQ. The CDR3 contains 17 residues. Trimming left V 5 bases short and J 2 bases short, with 18 bases between. The CDR3 sequence is CASSNFIGRTNTGELFF. In DNA, the CDR3 is TGTGCCAGCAGCAATTTTATTGGCAGGACAAACACCGGGGAGCTGTTTTTT.

The chain carries TRBV7-8 and TRBJ2-7; 10 nucleotides align to TRBD2. The CDR3 is 14 amino acids. Looked up from germline, CDR1 is SGHVS and CDR2 is FQNEAQ. The V gene end was trimmed by 4 bases and the J gene end by 7 bases; junction bases not matched to a gene: 7. This CDR3 is CASSSSSGRGEQYF. In nucleotides, the CDR3 is TGTGCCAGCAGCTCTTCTAGCGGGAGAGGGGAGCAGTACTTC.

For this clone: At the DNA level, this CDR3 is encoded by other sequences in the same sample as well. The rearrangement uses TRBV9 and TRBJ2-2; 12 bases map to TRBD2. CDR1 and CDR2 from the germline V gene are SGDLS and YYNGEE. The CDR3 length is 16 residues. V lost 3 bases and J lost 1; bases outside the gene matches: 1. This CDR3 reads CASSATSGRNTGELFF. In DNA, the CDR3 is TGTGCCAGCAGCGCGACTAGCGGGAGGAACACCGGGGAGCTGTTTTTT. Combining the CDR3 with reference TRBV9 and TRBJ2-2 gives the whole variable domain DSGVTQTPKHLITATGQRVTLRCSPRSGDLSVYWYQQSLDQGLQFLIQYYNGEERAKGNILERFSAQQFPDLHSELNLSSLELGDSALYFCASSATSGRNTGELFFGEGSRLTVL.

V and J are TRBV4-1 and TRBJ2-7; 7 bases are shared with TRBD2. The CDR3 totals 14 residues. The J segment lost 6 bases and the V segment lost 1 base, leaving 6 bases of the junction unmatched. Looked up from germline, CDR1 is MGHRA and CDR2 is YSYEKL. The CDR3 DNA reads as TGCGCCAGCAGCCAAGGGGAACTAGCGTCCGAGCAGTACTTC. Its protein is CASSQGELASEQYF.

The chain uses TRBV9 and TRBJ2-3; TRBD1 aligns across 7 bases. Looked up from germline, CDR1 is SGDLS and CDR2 is YYNGEE. V shed 2 bases and J 0 bases; nucleotides not matched to a gene: 6. There are 16 residues in the CDR3. The CDR3 reads CASSVEGAASTDTQYF. Here the CDR3 DNA reads TGTGCCAGCAGCGTCGAGGGGGCCGCTAGCACAGATACGCAGTATTTT.

The chain joins TRBV4-1 to TRBJ1-1; D perhaps matches TRBD1 (5 bases). Germline V lookup: CDR1 MGHRA, CDR2 YSYEKL. Trimming took off 1 base at V and 1 base at J, with 13 bases between the two ends. The CDR3 runs 16 residues. CDR3 bases: TGCGCCAGCAGCCAAGTCCCCCTAGGACAGAACACTGAAGCTTTCTTT. Translation: CASSQVPLGQNTEAFF.

The chain joins TRBV25-1 to TRBJ2-1, with a possible D match to TRBD2 (5 bases). Germline V gene data show CDR1 as MGHDK and CDR2 as SYGVNS. This CDR3 region has 14 residues. Trimming took 2 bases from V and 4 from J, leaving 9 bases between them. DNA for the CDR3: TGTGCCAGCAGTGAACACGGGGTTTACAATGAGCAGTTCTTC. Translation: CASSEHGVYNEQFF.

J is TRBJ2-1 and V is TRBV7-2; D remains unclear. V was pared by 5 bases and J by 4 bases, with 18 bases between. The CDR3 is made up of 16 amino acids. Germline CDR1 and CDR2: SGHTA and FQGNSA. CDR3 amino acids: CASSPHPPGGYNEQFF. The CDR3 region has the DNA TGTGCCAGCAGCCCCCACCCACCAGGTGGTTACAATGAGCAGTTCTTC.

The V and J genes are TRBV6-5 and TRBJ2-1; TRBD1 matches at 8 bases. Germline loops: CDR1 MNHEY, CDR2 SVGAGI. The CDR3 is made up of 15 amino acids. The V and J ends lost 2 bases and 7 bases, in that order; junction bases with no gene match: 7. The CDR3 loop is CASSYDRGKWNEQFF. Written as DNA, the CDR3 is TGTGCCAGCAGTTACGACAGGGGAAAATGGAATGAGCAGTTCTTC.

The chain is built from TRBV5-4 and TRBJ2-1, with 11 bases that match TRBD2. J lost 5 bases, V lost 2 bases, and 3 bases had no gene match. This CDR3 contains 15 residues. The germline V gene encodes CDR1 SGHNT and CDR2 YYREEE (reference sequence). The CDR3 spells CASSLGLAGHNEQFF. Here the CDR3 DNA reads TGTGCCAGCAGCTTAGGACTAGCGGGCCACAATGAGCAGTTCTTC.

CDR3 protein: CASSPNQLDNEQFF. For the CDR3, the DNA is TGTGCCAGCTCCCCAAATCAACTTGACAATGAGCAGTTCTTC. The chain joins TRBV18 to TRBJ2-1; D gene unclear. CDR1 and CDR2 from the germline V gene are KGHSH and LQKENI. Trimming shortened V by 6 bases and J by 5 bases, and 14 bases separated the two germline ends. This CDR3 is 14 amino acids long.

This clone occurred once. This sequence joins TRBV5-1 and TRBJ2-2, with D possibly TRBD2 on 6 matching bases. Germline V gene sequence: CDR1 SGHRS, CDR2 YFSETQ. Trimming removed 4 bases from V and 7 bases from J, with 14 bases in between. The CDR3 is 14 residues long. In DNA, the CDR3 is TGCGCCAGCAGCCCGAGGACGGAGGGCGGGGAGCTGTTTTTT. Its translation: CASSPRTEGGELFF.

The CDR3 sequence: CASSTGVAYGYTF. DNA for the CDR3: TGTGCCAGCAGTACCGGGGTCGCCTATGGCTACACCTTC. This rearrangement joins TRBV6-5 to TRBJ1-2, with D uncertain. Germline values: CDR1 MNHEY, CDR2 SVGAGI. Deletions cut 5 bases from V and 4 bases from J, with 11 bases between. This CDR3 spans 13 amino acids.

The chain combines TRBV12-5 with TRBJ2-6; no reliable D call. Germline CDR1 is LGHNT and CDR2 is FRNRAP. Trimming shortened V by 8 bases and J by 1 base, and 15 bases separated the two germline ends. The CDR3 totals 16 residues. The CDR3 spells CASCPGPCSGANVLTF. In DNA, the CDR3 is TGTGCTAGTTGCCCAGGCCCGTGTTCTGGGGCCAACGTCCTGACTTTC.

The chain carries TRBV19 and TRBJ1-1; 12 bases match TRBD1. CDR1 and CDR2 from the germline V gene are LNHDA and SQIVND (reference sequence). Unmatched junction bases numbered 13, after V lost 8 bases and J lost 6 bases. CDR3 length: 16 residues. Here the CDR3 DNA reads TGTGCCAGTCGTGTGATAACGGGACAGGGGGCGTCTGAAGCTTTCTTT. As protein: CASRVITGQGASEAFF.

This clone came up a few times. The V call is TRBV5-6, the J call TRBJ2-1; 14 nucleotides agree with TRBD2. After removal of 4 bases from V and 4 bases from J, the junction contained 4 bases not matched to a gene. Germline V lookup: CDR1 SGHDT, CDR2 YYEEEE. This CDR3 spans 16 amino acids. Here the CDR3 DNA reads TGTGCCAGCAGCACAAGGACTAGCGGGAGGTACAATGAGCAGTTCTTC. This translates into CASSTRTSGRYNEQFF.

The chain carries TRBV24-1 and TRBJ2-4; no clear D gene. Trimming cost V 4 bases and J 2 bases, with 8 bases left between them. The CDR3 contains 14 residues. CDR1 and CDR2 (germline): KGHDR, SFDVKD. Written as DNA, the CDR3 is TGTGCCACCAGTGACCCTATATCCAAAAACATTCAGTACTTC. It encodes CATSDPISKNIQYF.

CDR3 sequence: CASSLEGAGNEQFF. CDR3 DNA: TGTGCCAGCAGCTTAGAGGGGGCAGGCAATGAGCAGTTCTTC. V is TRBV7-9 and J is TRBJ2-1; 7 nucleotides line up with TRBD1. The CDR3 has 14 residues. Germline-derived CDR1 and CDR2 are SEHNR and FQNEAQ (reference sequence). V lost 1 base to trimming and J lost 6 bases; unmatched junction nucleotides: 3.

This chain joins TRBV24-1 and TRBJ2-1, with TRBD1 as a possible D gene (8 bases). Germline V gives CDR1 KGHDR, CDR2 SFDVKD. V was shortened by 4 bases and J by 6 bases, with 21 bases between the two germline ends. The CDR3 runs 17 residues. The CDR3 coding sequence is TGTGCCACCAGTGACGCCGCAACAGGGGGAGGGGGCAATGAGCAGTTCTTC. This sequence encodes CATSDAATGGGGNEQFF.